Following are 10 T cell receptor beta chains from one sample sequenced in a study of T-cell reconstitution after alpha-beta-depleted transplantation in children listed by TCRdb under 2016. The treatment or condition label, as the study defines it: allogeneic hematopoietic cell transplantation with graft depleted of TCRalphabeta T cells and CD19 B cells. Preparation of the library involved PCR. Sequencer: Illumina HiSeq 2500. TCR libraries were prepared with molecular barcoding, using unique molecular identifiers to normalize TCRbeta repertoire quantification. The public reads were reanalyzed by TCRdb: fastp trimming at Q25, MiXCR alignment, in-frame beta chains only. Merged by CDR3 protein, the rows form single entries marked with the most common genes and DNA. This sample has 100,000 to 130,000 distinct CDR3 sequences in its table, and approximately 6.6% of those were observed once. The ten largest clones take up 23% of the sample.

Material: PBMCs, mostly from graft donor cells, obtained 360 days after TCRalphabeta/CD19-depleted stem cell transplant. The source of these receptors is a male patient aged 2-15 years who had a stem cell transplant for acute lymphoblastic leukemia, so the T cells may come from the graft donor.

This clonotype was observed at least ten times. This chain joins TRBV7-2 and TRBJ2-7; 8 positions agree with TRBD1. Germline V CDR1 and CDR2: SGHTA, FQGNSA. The CDR3 has 16 residues. The junction had 6 bases not matched to a gene; V was cut back by 1 base and J by 1 base. The CDR3 DNA reads as TGTGCCAGCAGCTTAGGAGGCAGGGGGCTGTCCTACGAGCAGTACTTC. It translates to CASSLGGRGLSYEQYF.

V usage is TRBV6-5 and J usage is TRBJ1-2; D not resolved. This CDR3 region has 13 residues. The germline V gene encodes CDR1 MNHEY and CDR2 SVGAGI. V lost 4 bases, J lost 6 bases, and 12 bases lay in between. The CDR3 DNA follows: TGTGCCAGCAGTTTGGGCGGGATCCATGGCTACACCTTC. It encodes CASSLGGIHGYTF.

The sample holds many counts of this clonotype. The CDR3 DNA reads as TGTGCCAGCAGCGCCGACAGGGGCTCTGGAAACACCATATATTTT. Protein product: CASSADRGSGNTIYF. The chain has TRBV9 and TRBJ1-3; 8 bases line up with TRBD1. Germline-derived CDR1 and CDR2 are SGDLS and YYNGEE. Trimming removed 3 bases from V and 0 bases from J; junction bases left unmatched: 2. The CDR3 covers 15 residues.

The gene calls are TRBV28 and TRBJ1-1; 8 bases map to TRBD1. The germline V gene has CDR1 MDHEN and CDR2 SYDVKM. V shed 5 bases, J shed 7 bases, and the junction held 6 bases outside the gene matches. The CDR3 runs to 13 residues. The CDR3 DNA is TGTGCCAGCAGTGCTCAGGGGGCGGATGAAGCTTTCTTT. Translated, it gives CASSAQGADEAFF.

This clonotype was recorded at least ten times. V is TRBV11-2 and J is TRBJ2-3; D call uncertain. The CDR3 loop spans 13 amino acids. Per germline, CDR1 SGHAT and CDR2 FQNNGV. With 1 base removed from V and 7 bases from J, the gap between germline ends came to 9 bases. This CDR3 reads CASSLGQQHTQYF. The CDR3, as DNA: TGTGCCAGCAGCTTAGGCCAGCAACATACGCAGTATTTT.

This clonotype was counted ten times or more. V gene TRBV9 combines with J gene TRBJ2-1; D may be TRBD2 (6 bases). In germline, CDR1 is SGDLS, CDR2 YYNGEE. The CDR3 covers 16 residues. V lost 3 bases to trimming and J lost 6 bases, with 19 bases between them. CDR3 region: CASSASSWVAVNEQFF. In DNA form, the CDR3 reads TGTGCCAGCAGCGCGTCTAGCTGGGTAGCGGTCAATGAGCAGTTCTTC.

This clonotype has ten or more counts. DNA of the CDR3: TGTGCCAGCGCCTGGGGAATATCTCGCGAGCAGTACTTC. Translated: CASAWGISREQYF. This chain links TRBV28 with TRBJ2-7, with D unresolved. The germline V and J ends were trimmed by 8 bases and 6 bases, with 17 bases remaining between them. The CDR3 extends over 13 amino acids. Germline CDR1 MDHEN, CDR2 SYDVKM.

There are a few counts of this clonotype. The CDR3 reads CASSLSNYGEKLFF. In nucleotides, the CDR3 is TGTGCCAGCAGCTTATCGAACTACGGTGAAAAACTGTTTTTT. V is TRBV7-9 and J is TRBJ1-4; the D is unclear. The V end lost 2 bases, the J end lost 7 bases, and 11 bases lay between the germline ends. Looked up from germline, CDR1 is SEHNR and CDR2 is FQNEAQ (reference sequence). The CDR3 runs to 14 residues.

This clonotype was detected many times. This chain joins TRBV4-3 and TRBJ2-4; the D call may be TRBD1 or TRBD2 (6 bases each). Trimming left V 0 bases short and J 3 bases short, with 21 bases between. The CDR3 extends over 19 amino acids. Germline loops: CDR1 LGHNA, CDR2 YSLEER. The CDR3 nucleotides are TGCGCCAGCAGCCAAGAATCTCCGACAGGACTATTCGGCAAAAACATTCAGTACTTC. Amino acids: CASSQESPTGLFGKNIQYF.

This clonotype was found many times. The chain joins TRBV20-1 to TRBJ2-4; D not certain. This CDR3 has 13 amino acids. Per germline, CDR1 DFQATT and CDR2 SNEGSKA (reference sequence). The V gene lost 6 bases and the J gene lost 5 bases, with 14 bases spanning the gap. CDR3 loop: CSAYYRRENIQYF. The CDR3 bases are TGCAGTGCGTATTACAGAAGGGAAAACATTCAGTACTTC.